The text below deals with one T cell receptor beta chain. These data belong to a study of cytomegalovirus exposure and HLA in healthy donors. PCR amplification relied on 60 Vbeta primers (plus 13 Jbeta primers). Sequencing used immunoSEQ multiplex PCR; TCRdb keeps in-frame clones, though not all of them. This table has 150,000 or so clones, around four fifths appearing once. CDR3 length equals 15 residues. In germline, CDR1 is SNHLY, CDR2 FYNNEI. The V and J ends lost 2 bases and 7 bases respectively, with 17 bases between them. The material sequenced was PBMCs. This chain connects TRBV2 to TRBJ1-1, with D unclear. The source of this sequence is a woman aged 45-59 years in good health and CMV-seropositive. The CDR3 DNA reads TGTGCCAGCAGTGAATGGGCCCCCAGAAACGGTGAAGCTTTCTTT. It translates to CASSEWAPRNGEAFF.